The 17 T cell receptor beta chains below come from one sample, sequenced in a study of T cell responses to AZD1222 COVID-19 vaccine listed by TCRdb under 2021. Interpreted using the paper, the time point label stands for: about 28 days (+/-7) after the second vaccine dose. The library was built by means of the immunoSEQ multiplex PCR assay. TCRdb carries this immuneACCESS record with in-frame sequences only. Its versions omit some clonotypes, under half of them owing to an unresolved V gene in the studies checked, with the rest unexplained. This sample holds 160,000 or so clones; 92% were observed only once. Of the sample, more than 1% falls within the top ten clones. Here the sequenced sample was peripheral blood, taken 28 days after the second AZD1222 dose. The source of these receptors is an adult who received the AZD1222 COVID-19 vaccine.

This clone was seen once. The V and J genes are TRBV4-1 and TRBJ1-5; tentatively, D is TRBD1 (5 bases). CDR1 MGHRA and CDR2 YSYEKL come from the germline V gene. V was pared by 4 bases and J by 7 bases, with 17 bases between. This CDR3 region has 15 residues. CDR3 in DNA: TGCGCCAGCAGCCCCGGGGCAGGGCGGAACCAGCCCCAGCATTTT. Protein: CASSPGAGRNQPQHF.

The CDR3 DNA reads as TGTGCCAGCTCATCCGAGTCAGGGAACAATGAGCAGTTCTTC. Protein sequence: CASSSESGNNEQFF. The genes are TRBV18 and TRBJ2-1; D may be TRBD1 (5 bases). The ends were cut back, 5 bases at V and 5 bases at J, with 13 bases in the middle. Germline V gives CDR1 KGHSH, CDR2 LQKENI. The CDR3 sequence is 14 residues long.

The rearrangement links TRBV7-2 to TRBJ2-4; 8 bases map to TRBD2. The CDR3 is 17 residues long. The V and J ends lost 1 base and 3 bases, in that order; junction bases with no gene match: 8. CDR1 is SGHTA, CDR2 FQGNSA, per germline. The CDR3 loop reads CASSLVGSGEVKNIQYF. CDR3 bases: TGTGCCAGCAGCTTAGTTGGTAGCGGGGAGGTCAAAAACATTCAGTACTTC.

The chain combines TRBV6-1 with TRBJ1-4; D is unresolved. The CDR3 has 15 amino acids. V was cut by 3 bases and J by 3 bases, with 11 bases left in between. The germline gives CDR1 MNHNS, CDR2 SASEGT. In DNA form, the CDR3 reads TGTGCCAGCAGTGATGAGACTGAAGCTAATGAAAAACTGTTTTTT. This translates into CASSDETEANEKLFF.

The chain carries TRBV11-2 and TRBJ1-6; D call uncertain. V gave up 0 bases and J gave up 10 bases, with 4 bases separating them. The CDR3 spans 12 residues. Looked up from germline, CDR1 is SGHAT and CDR2 is FQNNGV. The CDR3 is CASSLDSSPLHF. In DNA, the CDR3 is TGTGCCAGCAGCTTAGATTCCTCACCCCTCCACTTT.

The CDR3 DNA is TGTGCCAGCAGTTTTGAAGGAACTATGAGCTACACCTTC. Its translation is CASSFEGTMSYTF. The rearrangement uses TRBV12-3 or TRBV12-4 and TRBJ1-2; D call uncertain. This CDR3 comprises 13 residues. The ends were cut back, 3 bases at V and 9 bases at J, with 14 bases in the middle.

The chain carries TRBV28 and TRBJ1-1; D gene ambiguous. There are 10 residues in the CDR3. Germline V gene lookup returns CDR1 MDHEN and CDR2 SYDVKM. Trimming left V 5 bases short and J 7 bases short, with 5 bases between. The CDR3: CASSRNEAFF. CDR3 in DNA: TGTGCCAGCAGTCGCAATGAAGCTTTCTTT.

The chain has TRBV5-6 and TRBJ2-2, with 7 bases that match TRBD2. From germline, CDR1 is SGHDT and CDR2 YYEEEE. The V segment lost 0 bases and the J segment 6 bases; nucleotides outside the gene matches: 8. This CDR3 comprises 16 residues. The CDR3 region is CASSLAGRGYPGELFF. CDR3 DNA sequence: TGTGCCAGCAGCTTGGCAGGGCGGGGGTATCCCGGGGAGCTGTTTTTT.

In this sample, this clone turned up a few times. V is TRBV20-1 and J is TRBJ1-2; D is unresolved. CDR1 is DFQATT and CDR2 is SNEGSKA in the germline V gene (reference sequence). The ends were cut back, 5 bases at V and 7 bases at J, with 11 bases in the middle. This CDR3 has 11 amino acids. This CDR3 reads CSADGIGGYTF. CDR3 DNA: TGCAGTGCTGACGGTATTGGTGGCTACACCTTC.

The chain combines TRBV5-5 with TRBJ2-5, with TRBD1 matching 8 bases. The CDR3 has 14 amino acids. The germline CDR1 and CDR2 sequences are SGHKS and YYEKEE (reference sequence). J was trimmed by 5 bases and V by 4 bases; bases with no gene match: 7. CDR3 coding DNA: TGTGCCAGCAGCCTATGGACAGGGCACGAGACCCAGTACTTC. Encoded protein: CASSLWTGHETQYF.

The chain combines TRBV12-3 or TRBV12-4 with TRBJ1-2; D gene uncertain. CDR3 length equals 12 residues. V was shortened by 1 base and J by 8 bases, with 8 bases between the two germline ends. CDR3 in amino acids: CASSLGPQGYTF. The DNA for the CDR3 is TGTGCCAGCAGTTTAGGGCCGCAGGGCTACACCTTC.

The J gene is TRBJ1-2, the V gene TRBV5-1, with D maybe TRBD1 (6 bases). CDR3 length equals 14 residues. V dropped 1 base and J dropped 5 bases, with 12 bases sitting between them. The V gene's germline CDR1 is SGHRS and CDR2 YFSETQ. The CDR3 sequence is CASSLSATGYGYTF. CDR3 bases: TGCGCCAGCAGCTTGTCCGCGACAGGTTATGGCTACACCTTC. Full variable domain (remainder filled in from reference TRBV5-1 and TRBJ1-2): KAGVTQTPRYLIKTRGQQVTLSCSPISGHRSVSWYQQTPGQGLQFLFEYFSETQRNKGNFPGRFSGRQFSNSRSEMNVSTLELGDSALYLCASSLSATGYGYTFGSGTRLTVV.

V usage is TRBV6-5 and J usage is TRBJ1-4; tentative D call: TRBD1 (5 bases). Germline CDR1 and CDR2: MNHEY and SVGAGI. Trimming stripped 5 bases from V and 7 bases from J, with 17 bases between. The length of the CDR3 is 15 residues. In nucleotides, the CDR3 is TGTGCCAGCAGTATTAGGGACTTCGCCAGTGAAAAACTGTTTTTT. Amino acid sequence: CASSIRDFASEKLFF.

The J gene is TRBJ1-6, the V gene TRBV19; D possibly corresponds to TRBD1 (6 bases). The CDR3 covers 14 residues. With 7 bases removed from V and 5 bases from J, the gap between germline ends came to 12 bases. In germline, CDR1 is LNHDA, CDR2 SQIVND (reference sequence). In DNA, the CDR3 is TGTGCCAGTACCTCGGACAGAGATAATTCACCCCTCCACTTT. It is translated as CASTSDRDNSPLHF. Supplemented by reference TRBV19 and TRBJ1-6, the full variable domain reads DGGITQSPKYLFRKEGQNVTLSCEQNLNHDAMYWYRQDPGQGLRLIYYSQIVNDFQKGDIAEGYSVSREKKESFPLTVTSAQKNPTAFYLCASTSDRDNSPLHFGNGTRLTVT.

V is TRBV30 and J is TRBJ1-1, with D perhaps TRBD1 (5 bases). This CDR3 is built from 12 residues. V was cut by 4 bases and J by 3 bases, with 9 bases left in between. Germline V CDR1 and CDR2: GTSNPN, SVGIG (reference sequence). CDR3 amino acids: CAWTGMYTEAFF. The CDR3 nucleotides are TGTGCCTGGACAGGGATGTACACTGAAGCTTTCTTT.

The rearrangement joins TRBV6-5 to TRBJ2-7; 7 bases match TRBD1. This CDR3 spans 15 amino acids. The germline V gene encodes CDR1 MNHEY and CDR2 SVGAGI. V gave up 6 bases and J gave up 2 bases; unmatched junction bases: 10. This chain's CDR3 is CASRPMGQWTYEQYF. In DNA, the CDR3 is TGTGCCAGCAGACCCATGGGACAGTGGACCTACGAGCAGTACTTC.

This clone was counted only a few times. The chain carries TRBV6-6 and TRBJ1-6, with 8 nucleotides matching TRBD1. CDR1 MNHNY and CDR2 SVGAGI come from the germline V gene (reference sequence). V dropped 5 bases and J dropped 7; count of bases not matched to a gene: 7. The length of the CDR3 is 15 residues. This chain's CDR3 is CASSTDRASNSPLHF. In nucleotides, the CDR3 is TGTGCCAGCAGTACGGACAGGGCGTCGAATTCACCCCTCCACTTT.